This T cell receptor (beta chain) emerged from a study of T-cell reconstitution after alpha-beta-depleted transplantation in children. Preparation of the TCRbeta library used unique molecular identifiers. From the PCR reads, TCRdb called clonotypes with MiXCR, one entry per CDR3 protein. The sample yields around 600,000 distinct CDR3 sequences, roughly a tenth seen once. The specimen was PBMCs from the stem cell graft donor, collected from the stem cell graft. The TCR was taken from a human donor who donated a stem cell graft to a child with acute myeloid leukemia.

This CDR3 is CASSTGTSIGQYF. CDR3 DNA: TGTGCCAGTAGTACGGGGACTTCTATTGGGCAGTACTTC. V is TRBV19 and J is TRBJ2-7, with a possible D match to TRBD2 (6 bases). Germline V lookup: CDR1 LNHDA, CDR2 SQIVND (reference sequence). The V gene lost 4 bases and the J gene lost 9 bases, with 16 bases spanning the gap. The CDR3 contains 13 residues.